The 17 T cell receptor beta chains presented below share a single source sample, sequenced in a study of shared clonotypes between healthy human individuals. Here immunoSEQ multiplex PCR was the method, and the copy in TCRdb shows in-frame clones only, minus some. Among millions of clones, around 90% were seen once, and the ten largest hold under 0.15%. Material for sequencing was naive CD4+ T cells sorted from blood. Specified subset: CD45RA+ positively selected. The origin of the receptors is a man in his late teens or twenties in good health.

The CDR3, as DNA: TGTGCCAGCAGTTTTAGACAGGGTGGCTACACCTTC. This translates into CASSFRQGGYTF. The V call is TRBV6-5, the J call TRBJ1-2; TRBD1 aligns across 7 bases. Germline CDR1 and CDR2: MNHEY and SVGAGI. J was trimmed by 7 bases and V by 4 bases; bases with no gene match: 3. The length of the CDR3 is 12 residues.

The chain couples TRBV5-1 to TRBJ1-1; 7 positions agree with TRBD1. CDR1 SGHRS and CDR2 YFSETQ come from the germline V gene. The V gene end was trimmed by 3 bases and the J gene end by 3 bases; junction bases not matched to a gene: 2. The CDR3 length is 13 residues. As DNA, the CDR3 is TGCGCCAGCAGCTGGACAGGTTACACTGAAGCTTTCTTT. Translated, it gives CASSWTGYTEAFF.

This clone was counted once. The chain couples TRBV27 to TRBJ2-5; a possible D gene is TRBD1 (6 bases). The CDR3 consists of 13 residues. Germline V gene data show CDR1 as MNHEY and CDR2 as SMNVEV (reference sequence). Trimming took off 4 bases at V and 2 bases at J, with 8 bases between the two ends. This CDR3 is CASSSTGQETQYF. The DNA for the CDR3 is TGTGCCAGCAGTTCGACAGGTCAAGAGACCCAGTACTTC.

V gene TRBV7-2 combines with J gene TRBJ2-3; the D is unclear. Trimming took off 1 base at V and 0 bases at J, with 17 bases between the two ends. CDR1 SGHTA and CDR2 FQGNSA come from the germline V gene. This CDR3 contains 18 residues. The CDR3 protein is CASSLGGPYSTSTDTQYF. Here the CDR3 DNA reads TGTGCCAGCAGCTTAGGAGGCCCATATTCGACTAGCACAGATACGCAGTATTTT.

The chain joins TRBV5-1 to TRBJ2-2, with TRBD2 matching over 7 bases. CDR3 length: 17 amino acids. Trimming at V came to 0 bases and at J to 6 bases, leaving 11 bases not matched to a gene. Germline CDR1 and CDR2: SGHRS and YFSETQ. The CDR3 region is CASSLESGGRLSGELFF. CDR3 in DNA: TGCGCCAGCAGCTTGGAATCGGGAGGCCGCCTGTCCGGGGAGCTGTTTTTT.

This clone has only one observation. The gene calls are TRBV5-4 and TRBJ2-5; D is perhaps TRBD1 (5 bases). Trimming removed 4 bases at V and 5 bases at J, with 9 bases between. The CDR3 runs 12 residues. From germline, CDR1 is SGHNT and CDR2 YYREEE (reference sequence). The CDR3 DNA reads as TGTGCCAGCAGCCAGGGTCGGGAGACCCAGTACTTC. This translates into CASSQGRETQYF.

V and J are TRBV5-1 and TRBJ2-6, with D unresolved. Trimming cost V 0 bases and J 0 bases, with 16 bases left between them. The CDR3 extends over 19 amino acids. Germline values: CDR1 SGHRS, CDR2 YFSETQ. For the CDR3, the DNA is TGCGCCAGCAGCTTGGCCAAGACTGAGTTAGGCTCTGGGGCCAACGTCCTGACTTTC. Encoded protein: CASSLAKTELGSGANVLTF. The full variable domain, its missing parts supplied by reference TRBV5-1 and TRBJ2-6, is KAGVTQTPRYLIKTRGQQVTLSCSPISGHRSVSWYQQTPGQGLQFLFEYFSETQRNKGNFPGRFSGRQFSNSRSEMNVSTLELGDSALYLCASSLAKTELGSGANVLTFGAGSRLTVL.

The J gene is TRBJ1-1, the V gene TRBV11-2; D remains unclear. The CDR3 contains 13 residues. Per the germline V gene, CDR1 is SGHAT and CDR2 is FQNNGV. The V gene lost 4 bases and the J gene lost 0 bases, with 6 bases spanning the gap. The CDR3 sequence is CASSSDLNTEAFF. CDR3 DNA: TGTGCCAGCAGCTCCGACTTGAACACTGAAGCTTTCTTT.

This clone was recorded once. The rearrangement links TRBV7-2 to TRBJ2-5; a weak D match, TRBD1 (5 bases). The CDR3 is made up of 15 amino acids. Germline loops: CDR1 SGHTA, CDR2 FQGNSA. V shed 3 bases and J shed 4 bases, with 15 bases lying between them. In DNA form, the CDR3 reads TGTGCCAGCAGCTTCTCAAATAGGGGCGGAGAGACCCAGTACTTC. Translation: CASSFSNRGGETQYF.

V usage is TRBV28 and J usage is TRBJ1-1; a possible D gene is TRBD1 (5 bases). In germline, CDR1 is MDHEN, CDR2 SYDVKM. The V end was cut by 2 bases, the J end by 1 base, with 8 bases between. The CDR3 sequence is 14 residues long. The CDR3 sequence is CASSLHGGNTEAFF. The DNA for the CDR3 is TGTGCCAGCAGTTTACACGGGGGGAACACTGAAGCTTTCTTT.

V gene TRBV5-5 combines with J gene TRBJ1-5; no clear D. Germline V gene data show CDR1 as SGHKS and CDR2 as YYEKEE (reference sequence). The CDR3 has 15 amino acids. V was clipped by 0 bases and J by 2 bases, with 9 bases between them. CDR3 sequence: CASSLAPRGNQPQHF. The CDR3 coding sequence is TGTGCCAGCAGCTTGGCCCCAAGGGGCAATCAGCCCCAGCATTTT.

This sequence joins TRBV6-1 and TRBJ1-2; D is perhaps TRBD1 (6 bases). Per the germline V gene, CDR1 is MNHNS and CDR2 is SASEGT. Trimming left V 4 bases short and J 7 bases short, with 10 bases between. This CDR3 has 12 amino acids. DNA of the CDR3: TGTGCCAGCAGTGTCGACAGGACTGGCTACACCTTC. This translates into CASSVDRTGYTF.

The chain links TRBV2 to TRBJ2-7; 7 positions match TRBD2. The CDR3 length is 14 residues. The V segment lost 2 bases and the J segment 9 bases; nucleotides outside the gene matches: 10. The V gene's germline CDR1 is SNHLY and CDR2 FYNNEI. The CDR3, as DNA: TGTGCCAGCAGTGAACTCCCCCCTCCGGGAGGGCAGTACTTC. Its translation: CASSELPPPGGQYF.

CDR3: CASSQDYAGLGETQYF. The CDR3 DNA reads TGCGCCAGCAGCCAAGATTATGCAGGGCTGGGAGAGACCCAGTACTTC. The rearrangement uses TRBV4-3 and TRBJ2-5; D perhaps matches TRBD1 (5 bases). Per germline, CDR1 LGHNA and CDR2 YSLEER. This CDR3 comprises 16 residues. Trimming left V 0 bases short and J 4 bases short, with 15 bases between.

This sequence joins TRBV2 and TRBJ2-5; D might be TRBD2 (6 bases). This CDR3 is 12 amino acids long. V lost 4 bases to trimming and J lost 5 bases, with 8 bases between them. Germline V lookup: CDR1 SNHLY, CDR2 FYNNEI. CDR3 amino acids: CASSAAGETQYF. The CDR3 DNA reads as TGTGCCAGCAGTGCGGCGGGGGAGACCCAGTACTTC.

The V gene is TRBV4-3, the J gene TRBJ2-2; the D is unclear. The V gene lost 0 bases and the J gene lost 2 bases, with 4 bases spanning the gap. Germline loops: CDR1 LGHNA, CDR2 YSLEER. This CDR3 comprises 14 residues. CDR3 bases: TGCGCCAGCAGCCAAGAGAGCAACACCGGGGAGCTGTTTTTT. It encodes CASSQESNTGELFF.

The count of this clone is one. An end of the junction differs from the germline gene, which may be a read error. The chain uses TRBV27 and TRBJ1-2, with a possible D match to TRBD1 (5 bases). The CDR3 spans 13 residues. Per the germline V gene, CDR1 is MNHEY and CDR2 is SMNVEV (reference sequence). CDR3: CASSPRPTTKGSF. Here the CDR3 DNA reads TGTGCCAGCAGTCCCCGCCCCACGACAAAGGGGAGCTTC.